The subject of this entry is one TCR beta chain. A single count supports this clonotype. Its antigen is still unknown. Per-base quality was not reported, and no clone a single base away is much larger than it. A lone read offers only weak evidence. This sample was taken from a study of T cell repertoires in cytomegalovirus infection (dated by TCRdb to between 2019 and 2020). In the study overall: Donor HLA type was relevant to the analysis, as public TCR beta signatures indicated carriage of CMV infection together with the matching HLA type. Study-wide conclusions, independent of this receptor: In both this cohort and an independent approximately 400-donor cohort, the cumulative frequency of public TCR beta family members distinguished carriers of CMV infection plus the relevant HLA type. The ex vivo response was dominated by HLA-C-restricted CMV-specific TCR beta clonotypes, and the single most frequent clonotype in two of eight donors was supplied by these HLA-C-restricted clonotypes.

Sequencing instrument: Illumina HiSeq 1500. TCRdb ran its own pipeline on the public reads, namely fastp trimming at Q25 and MiXCR clone calling, and kept in-frame beta chains. Rows with one shared CDR3 protein collapse into an entry with the most common genes and DNA. The sample profile shows more than 350,000 distinct CDR3 sequences; roughly a third of them were found once. Roughly an eighth of the sample comes from the top ten. The CDR3 spans 13 residues, from the cysteine through the phenylalanine. Left in the record is the CDR3 DNA by itself, 39 bases read in frame from the first base. CDR1 is given as LNHDA and CDR2 as SQIVND, both from the germline V gene (reference sequence). Trimming takes 6 bases from V and 2 bases from J, and the germline ends sit 8 bases apart.

Specimen: PBMCs. The rearrangement combines TRBV19 with TRBJ1-5, with the D gene not confidently named. This clonotype was obtained from a human donor in good health (CMV status not recorded). Some clones in this sample may be carry-over from other donors' samples. CDR3 reads: CASRAEGNQPQHF. The DNA is TGTGCCAGTAGGGCTGAAGGCAATCAGCCCCAGCATTTT. With all but the CDR3 taken from the reference TRBV19 and TRBJ1-5 genes, the full variable domain is: DGGITQSPKYLFRKEGQNVTLSCEQNLNHDAMYWYRQDPGQGLRLIYYSQIVNDFQKGDIAEGYSVSREKKESFPLTVTSAQKNPTAFYLCASRAEGNQPQHFGDGTRLSIL.